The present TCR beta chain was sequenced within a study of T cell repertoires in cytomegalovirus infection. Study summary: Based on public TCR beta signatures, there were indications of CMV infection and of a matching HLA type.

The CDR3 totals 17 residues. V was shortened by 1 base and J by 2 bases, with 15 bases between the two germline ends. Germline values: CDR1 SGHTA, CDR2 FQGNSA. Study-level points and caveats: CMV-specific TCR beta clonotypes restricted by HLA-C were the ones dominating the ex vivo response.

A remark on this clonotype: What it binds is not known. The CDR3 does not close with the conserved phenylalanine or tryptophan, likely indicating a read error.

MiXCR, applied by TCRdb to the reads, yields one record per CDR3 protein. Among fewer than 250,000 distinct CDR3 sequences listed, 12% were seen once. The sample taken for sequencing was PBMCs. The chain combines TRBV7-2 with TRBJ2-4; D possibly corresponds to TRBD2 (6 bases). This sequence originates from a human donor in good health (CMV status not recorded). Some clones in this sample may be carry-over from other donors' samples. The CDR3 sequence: CASSLEAGNISKNIQYS. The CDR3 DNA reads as TGTGCCAGCAGCTTAGAGGCGGGGAACATATCCAAAAACATTCAGTACTCC.